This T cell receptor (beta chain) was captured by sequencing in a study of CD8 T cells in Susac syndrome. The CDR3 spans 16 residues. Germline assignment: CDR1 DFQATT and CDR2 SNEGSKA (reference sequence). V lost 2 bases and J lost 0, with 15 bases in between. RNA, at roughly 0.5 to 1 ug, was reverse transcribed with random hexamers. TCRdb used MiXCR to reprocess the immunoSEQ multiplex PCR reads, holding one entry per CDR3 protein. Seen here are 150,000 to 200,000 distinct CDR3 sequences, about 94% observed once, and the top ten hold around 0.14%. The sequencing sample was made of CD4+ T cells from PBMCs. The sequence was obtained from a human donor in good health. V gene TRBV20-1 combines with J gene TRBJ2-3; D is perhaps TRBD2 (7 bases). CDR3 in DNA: TGCAGTGCTAGATACGGGGGGCGGAAAAGCACAGATACGCAGTATTTT. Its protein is CSARYGGRKSTDTQYF.